These 5 T cell receptor beta chains were all obtained from the same sample, sequenced in a study of OX40 agonist ivuxolimab in advanced cancers. Repertoires were generated with immunoSEQ multiplex PCR, while TCRdb's copy carries only in-frame clones and drops some. The table lists about 85,000 clones, approximately 79% of them singletons. This sample comprised CD4+ or CD8+ T cells sorted from blood, obtained in a trial of the OX40 agonist ivuxolimab. Every receptor here comes from an adult with an advanced solid tumor such as melanoma, head and neck, liver or kidney cancer.

The rearrangement uses TRBV5-4 and TRBJ2-5; D is unclear. CDR1 SGHNT and CDR2 YYREEE come from the germline V gene (reference sequence). CDR3 size: 14 residues. Trimming stripped 0 bases from V and 2 bases from J, with 8 bases between. CDR3 protein: CASSLEGRQETQYF. In nucleotides, the CDR3 is TGTGCCAGCAGCTTGGAAGGGCGGCAAGAGACCCAGTACTTC.

There are a few counts of this clone. The rearrangement joins TRBV7-9 to TRBJ1-1, with unresolved D. The CDR3 has 15 residues. CDR1 and CDR2 from the germline V gene are SEHNR and FQNEAQ (reference sequence). V lost 5 bases and J 2 bases, leaving 15 bases between the germline ends. This chain's CDR3 is CASSPRAAINTEAFF. As DNA, the CDR3 is TGTGCCAGCAGCCCTCGGGCGGCTATAAACACTGAAGCTTTCTTT.

The V and J genes are TRBV4-3 and TRBJ2-1; no firm D call. V lost 4 bases, J lost 0 bases, and 13 bases lay in between. The CDR3 runs 16 residues. Germline loops: CDR1 LGHNA, CDR2 YSLEER. In nucleotides, the CDR3 is TGCGCCAGCAGCCCGACCACACCCGCCTCCTACAATGAGCAGTTCTTC. Translating gives CASSPTTPASYNEQFF.

This clone was seen only a few times. The V and J genes are TRBV10-1 and TRBJ1-2, with D uncertain. V lost 5 bases and J 4 bases, leaving 5 bases between the germline ends. CDR3 length equals 11 residues. The germline V gene encodes CDR1 WNHNN and CDR2 SYGVQD (reference sequence). CDR3 nucleotides: TGCGCCAGCAGTAACAGCTATGGCTACACCTTC. It encodes CASSNSYGYTF.

J is TRBJ2-3 and V is TRBV7-3, with 8 bases lining up with TRBD2. The V gene end was trimmed by 2 bases and the J gene end by 3 bases; junction bases not matched to a gene: 1. The V gene's germline CDR1 is SGHTA and CDR2 FQGTGA. The CDR3 is made up of 14 amino acids. The CDR3 nucleotides are TGTGCCAGCAGCTTAGCTAGCGGGACAGATACGCAGTATTTT. This translates into CASSLASGTDTQYF. The variable domain in full, with the rest retrieved from reference TRBV7-3 and TRBJ2-3, is GAGVSQTPSNKVTEKGKYVELRCDPISGHTALYWYRQSLGQGPEFLIYFQGTGAADDSGLPNDRFFAVRPEGSVSTLKIQRTERGDSAVYLCASSLASGTDTQYFGPGTRLTVL.